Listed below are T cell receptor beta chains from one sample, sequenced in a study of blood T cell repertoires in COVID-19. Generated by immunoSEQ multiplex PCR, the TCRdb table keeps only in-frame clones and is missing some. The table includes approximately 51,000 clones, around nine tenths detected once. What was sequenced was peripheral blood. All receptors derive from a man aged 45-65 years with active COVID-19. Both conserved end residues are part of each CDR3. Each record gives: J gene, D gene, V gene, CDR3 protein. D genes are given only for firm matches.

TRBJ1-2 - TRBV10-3 CAISESGLEGYTF
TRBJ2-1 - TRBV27 CASSEESYNEQFF
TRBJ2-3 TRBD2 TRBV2 CASPLAGGRGRTDTQYF
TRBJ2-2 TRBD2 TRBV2 CASRSGTSNTGELFF
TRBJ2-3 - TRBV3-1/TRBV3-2 CASSLLTDTQYF
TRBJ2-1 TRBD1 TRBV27 CASSFGTAYNEQFF
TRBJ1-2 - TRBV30 CAWSVGGGYGYTF
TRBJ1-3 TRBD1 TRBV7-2 CASSFGTVGGNTIYF
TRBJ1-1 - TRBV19 CASNPARGTEAFF
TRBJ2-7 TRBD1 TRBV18 CASSPETGALEQYF
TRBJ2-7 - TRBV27 CASSGGKIYEQYF
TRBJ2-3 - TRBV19 CASSMAGRLENTQYF
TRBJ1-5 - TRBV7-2 CASSYDGDQPQHF
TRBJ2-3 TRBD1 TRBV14 CASSLGQGGTDTQYF
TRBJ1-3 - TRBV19 CASSRGPGNTIYF
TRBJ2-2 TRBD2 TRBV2 CASSRLAGETGELFF
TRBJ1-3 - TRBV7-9 CASSLASTGFGNTIYF
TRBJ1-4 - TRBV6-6 CASSLGGAPEEKLFF
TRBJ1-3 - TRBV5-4 CASSLGAGTRSGNTIYF
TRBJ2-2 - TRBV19 CASSIVAGSNTGELFF
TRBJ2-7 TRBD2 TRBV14 CASSRPGLLYEQYF
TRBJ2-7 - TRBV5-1 CASSLAPEDEQYF
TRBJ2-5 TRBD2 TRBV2 CASSLGLAGEETQYF
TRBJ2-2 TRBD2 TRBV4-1 CASSQDAVAGGRRTGELFF
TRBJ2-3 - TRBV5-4 CASTPWGEPDTQYF
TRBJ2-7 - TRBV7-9 CASSSTGYEQYF
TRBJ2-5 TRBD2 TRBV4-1 CASSLSLAGGGQETQYF
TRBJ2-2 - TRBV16 CASSQGEDPGELFF
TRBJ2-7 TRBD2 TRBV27 CATGGLSEQYF
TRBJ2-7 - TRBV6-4 CASSQPRVGGDEQYF
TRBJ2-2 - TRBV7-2 CASSLMQGGTGELFF
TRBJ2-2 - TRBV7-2 CASKVPAAGELFF
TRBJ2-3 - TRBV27 CASSSTSGAGITDTQYF
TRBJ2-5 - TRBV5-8 CASSFRGARQETQYF
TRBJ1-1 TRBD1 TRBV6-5 CATRGGFTEAFF
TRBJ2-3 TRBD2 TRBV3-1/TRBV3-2 CASSRTSGGADTQYF
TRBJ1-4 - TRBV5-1 CASSFATNEKLFF
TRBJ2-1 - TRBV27 CASKLNEWQFF
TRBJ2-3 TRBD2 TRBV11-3 CASSYGLASSDTQYF
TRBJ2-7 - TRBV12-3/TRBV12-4 CASSDTGIEQYF
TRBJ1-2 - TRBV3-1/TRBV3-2 CASSRQTYGYTF
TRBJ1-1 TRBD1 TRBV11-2 CASSSGTVDTEAFF